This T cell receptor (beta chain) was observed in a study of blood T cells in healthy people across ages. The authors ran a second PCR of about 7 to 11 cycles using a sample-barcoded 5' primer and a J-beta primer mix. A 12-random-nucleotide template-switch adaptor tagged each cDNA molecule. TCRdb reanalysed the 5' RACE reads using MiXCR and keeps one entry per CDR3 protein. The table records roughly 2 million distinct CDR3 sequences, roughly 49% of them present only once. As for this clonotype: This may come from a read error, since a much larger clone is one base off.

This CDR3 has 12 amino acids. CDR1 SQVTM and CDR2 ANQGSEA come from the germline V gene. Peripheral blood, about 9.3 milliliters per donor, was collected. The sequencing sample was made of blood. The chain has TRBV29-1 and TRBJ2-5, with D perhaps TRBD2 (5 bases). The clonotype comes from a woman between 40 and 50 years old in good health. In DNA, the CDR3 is TGCAGCGCCGGGGTTCAGGAAGAGGCCCAGTACTTC. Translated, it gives CSAGVQEEAQYF.